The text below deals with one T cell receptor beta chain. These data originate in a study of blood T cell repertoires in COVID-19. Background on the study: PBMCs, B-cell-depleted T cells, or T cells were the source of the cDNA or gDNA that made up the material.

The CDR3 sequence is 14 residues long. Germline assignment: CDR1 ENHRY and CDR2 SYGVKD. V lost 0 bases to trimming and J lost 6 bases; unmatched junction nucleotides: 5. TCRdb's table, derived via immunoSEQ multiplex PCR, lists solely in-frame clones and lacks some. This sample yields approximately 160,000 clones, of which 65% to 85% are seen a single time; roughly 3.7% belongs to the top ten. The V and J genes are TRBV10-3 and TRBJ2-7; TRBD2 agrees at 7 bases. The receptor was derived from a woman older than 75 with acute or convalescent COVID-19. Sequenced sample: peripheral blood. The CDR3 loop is CAISESAGVSEQYF. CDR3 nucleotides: TGTGCCATCAGTGAGTCCGCGGGAGTAAGCGAGCAGTACTTC.